This entry features one T cell receptor (beta chain) sequence. Its antigen remains unknown. Deletions cut 2 bases from V and 10 bases from J, with 14 bases between. This CDR3 is built from 13 residues. The germline V gene has CDR1 MNHEY and CDR2 SVGEGT. Individual cDNA molecules were tagged with unique molecular identifiers. TCRdb passed the 5' RACE reads through MiXCR, listing each CDR3 protein once. The data hold 45,000 or so distinct CDR3 sequences, with 7% to 8% observed a single time. This sample stems from a study of early T cells in non-severe SARS-CoV-2 infection. About the study: The chains were unpaired, and the sequenced material was bulk RNA from unsorted whole blood. The study, taken as a whole, reports: CD4 and private specificities were missed by VDJdb matching, which favored anti-spike CD8 responses.

The TCR comes from an adult who was a healthcare worker with PCR-confirmed SARS-CoV-2 infection or an uninfected control (not recorded which). The chain is built from TRBV6-2 or TRBV6-3 and TRBJ1-1; tentative D call: TRBD1 (6 bases). Material for sequencing was whole blood. The CDR3, as DNA: TGTGCCAGCAGTTACACTGCAGGGGCCGGAGCTTTCTTT. Amino acids: CASSYTAGAGAFF.